This is a list of T cell receptor beta chains from one sample in a study of OX40 agonist ivuxolimab in advanced cancers. TCRdb's copy holds only in-frame clones and misses some; the assay was immunoSEQ multiplex PCR. The profile shows tens of thousands of clones, around 90% of them singletons. The sequencing here drew on CD4+ or CD8+ T cells sorted from blood, taken in a trial of the OX40 agonist ivuxolimab. These receptors all stem from an adult with an advanced solid tumor such as melanoma, head and neck, liver or kidney cancer. CDR3s include the opening cysteine and the closing phenylalanine or tryptophan. D genes are given only for firm matches.

j_call v_call d_call cdr3_aa
TRBJ2-5 TRBV18 NA CASSPRGTAQETQYF
TRBJ2-3 TRBV6-4 NA CAPPGQGADTQYF
TRBJ2-5 TRBV5-4 NA CASSIDGPEETQYF
TRBJ1-3 TRBV5-1 TRBD1 CASRNTITGVGNTIYF
TRBJ2-7 TRBV27 TRBD2 CASRTGTSYEQYF
TRBJ2-3 TRBV2 NA CASSEVAVSTDTQYF
TRBJ2-5 TRBV7-3 TRBD2 CASSLTGTNLETQYF
TRBJ1-2 TRBV6-1 NA CASTANYGYTF
TRBJ1-2 TRBV18 NA CASSPGSGNYGYTF
TRBJ2-5 TRBV5-6 NA CASSLNPDQETQYF
TRBJ2-7 TRBV19 TRBD1 CASSDRGYEQYF
TRBJ2-7 TRBV5-4 TRBD2 CASNLGGNEQYF
TRBJ1-2 TRBV6-1 NA CATAASGGYGYTF
TRBJ1-3 TRBV5-1 NA CASSLGPDRRNSGNTIYF
TRBJ2-3 TRBV5-4 NA CASSLVRGSGPTDTQYF
TRBJ2-3 TRBV4-1 TRBD2 CASSQDWLAGGMSTDTQYF
TRBJ2-4 TRBV6-6 NA CASSVSVGAKNIQYF
TRBJ2-1 TRBV7-2 TRBD2 CASSPSGRVGNEQFF
TRBJ1-3 TRBV6-1 TRBD1 CASSETGAGNTIYF
TRBJ1-3 TRBV2 TRBD1 CASSSPGQHSGNTIYF
TRBJ2-2 TRBV11-3 NA CASSSGRTSNTGELFF
TRBJ2-1 TRBV9 TRBD2 CASAVRLAGVGEQFF
TRBJ2-1 TRBV7-3 TRBD1 CASSTDRVDNEQFF
TRBJ2-2 TRBV30 NA CAWSVRGIGGELFF
TRBJ2-1 TRBV5-6 TRBD2 CASGFTSGVYNEQFF
TRBJ1-4 TRBV6-1 TRBD1 CASRIGTVEKLFF
TRBJ2-7 TRBV11-2 NA CASSVLLSYEQYF
TRBJ2-2 TRBV11-2 TRBD2 CASSVGLADTGELFF
TRBJ2-1 TRBV10-3 NA CAIREPGSPRNEQFF
TRBJ1-1 TRBV25-1 TRBD1 CASRPPGQGVNTEAFF
TRBJ2-1 TRBV7-9 TRBD2 CASSFAAGTSSYNEQFF
TRBJ2-5 TRBV5-1 TRBD2 CASNPMTSGRALETQYF
TRBJ1-1 TRBV18 NA CASSTGQPNTEAFF
TRBJ1-5 TRBV2 NA CASSGREGISNQPQHF
TRBJ2-7 TRBV25-1 TRBD1 CASRPGTGRLQYF
TRBJ1-1 TRBV7-8 NA CASSLFPTGTEAFF
TRBJ2-5 TRBV5-1 TRBD1 CASSSSTGTETQYF
TRBJ2-3 TRBV5-1 TRBD1 CASSQGQGSFHTQYF
TRBJ2-4 TRBV19 TRBD1 CASSIDHNRGAKNIQYF
TRBJ1-2 TRBV19 TRBD1 CASKWKGLTGDRTGYTF
TRBJ2-7 TRBV5-4 TRBD1 CASSFGTGGVIYEQYF
TRBJ2-3 TRBV28 NA CASTPSSGADTQYF
TRBJ2-7 TRBV7-6 NA CASSPYPQGYEQYF
TRBJ1-5 TRBV6-1 NA CASSEVGGTPQHF